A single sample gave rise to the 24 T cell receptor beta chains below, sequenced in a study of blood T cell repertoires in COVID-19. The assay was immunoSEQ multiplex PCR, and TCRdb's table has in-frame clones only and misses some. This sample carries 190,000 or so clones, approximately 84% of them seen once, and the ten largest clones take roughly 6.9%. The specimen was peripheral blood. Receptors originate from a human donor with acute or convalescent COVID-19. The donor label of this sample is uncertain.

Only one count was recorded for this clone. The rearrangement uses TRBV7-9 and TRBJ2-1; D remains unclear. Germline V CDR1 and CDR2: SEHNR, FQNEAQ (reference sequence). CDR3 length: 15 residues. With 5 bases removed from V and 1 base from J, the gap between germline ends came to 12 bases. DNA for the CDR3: TGTGCCAGCAGCCCTGCTGCGACTTCCTACAATGAGCAGTTCTTC. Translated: CASSPAATSYNEQFF.

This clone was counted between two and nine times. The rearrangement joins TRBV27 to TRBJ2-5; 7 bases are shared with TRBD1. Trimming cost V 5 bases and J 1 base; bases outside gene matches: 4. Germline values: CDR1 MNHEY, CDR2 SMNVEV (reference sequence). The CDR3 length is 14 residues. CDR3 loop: CASSIRGFQETQYF. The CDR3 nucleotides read TGTGCCAGCAGTATCAGGGGGTTCCAAGAGACCCAGTACTTC.

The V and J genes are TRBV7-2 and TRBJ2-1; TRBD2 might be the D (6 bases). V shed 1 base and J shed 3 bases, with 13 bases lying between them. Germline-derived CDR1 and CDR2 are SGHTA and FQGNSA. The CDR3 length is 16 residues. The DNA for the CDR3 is TGTGCCAGCAGCTTAGTTGGCGGGGTGGGCTACAATGAGCAGTTCTTC. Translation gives CASSLVGGVGYNEQFF.

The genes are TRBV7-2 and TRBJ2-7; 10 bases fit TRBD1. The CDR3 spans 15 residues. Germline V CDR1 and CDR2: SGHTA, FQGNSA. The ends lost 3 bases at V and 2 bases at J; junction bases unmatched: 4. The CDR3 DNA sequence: TGTGCCAGCAGCTTCGGACAGGGGGGAGCCTACGAGCAGTACTTC. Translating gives CASSFGQGGAYEQYF. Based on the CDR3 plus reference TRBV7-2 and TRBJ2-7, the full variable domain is GAGVSQSPSNKVTEKGKDVELRCDPISGHTALYWYRQSLGQGLEFLIYFQGNSAPDKSGLPSDRFSAERTGGSVSTLTIQRTQQEDSAVYLCASSFGQGGAYEQYFGPGTRLTVT.

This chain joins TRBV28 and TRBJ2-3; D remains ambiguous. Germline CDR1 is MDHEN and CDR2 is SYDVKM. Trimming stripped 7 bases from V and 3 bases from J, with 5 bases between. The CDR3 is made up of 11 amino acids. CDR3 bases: TGTGCCAGCACCTCTACAGATACGCAGTATTTT. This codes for CASTSTDTQYF.

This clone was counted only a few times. The CDR3 protein is CASRPRDRGVAEAFF. DNA for the CDR3: TGTGCCAGCAGACCTAGGGACAGGGGTGTCGCTGAAGCTTTCTTT. The chain is built from TRBV6-5 and TRBJ1-1; 10 bases map to TRBD1. Germline values: CDR1 MNHEY, CDR2 SVGAGI. The J segment lost 6 bases and the V segment lost 6 bases, leaving 10 bases of the junction unmatched. CDR3 length equals 15 residues.

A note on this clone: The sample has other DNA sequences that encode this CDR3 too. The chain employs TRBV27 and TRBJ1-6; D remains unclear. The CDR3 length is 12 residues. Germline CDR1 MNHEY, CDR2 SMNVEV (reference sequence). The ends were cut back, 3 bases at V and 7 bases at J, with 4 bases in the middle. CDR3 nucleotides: TGTGCCAGCAGTTTTCAAAATTCACCCCTCCACTTT. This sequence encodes CASSFQNSPLHF.

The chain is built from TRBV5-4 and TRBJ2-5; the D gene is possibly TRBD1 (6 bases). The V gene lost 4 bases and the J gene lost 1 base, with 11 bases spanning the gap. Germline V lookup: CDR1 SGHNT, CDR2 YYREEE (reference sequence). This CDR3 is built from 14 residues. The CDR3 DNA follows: TGTGCCAGCAGCGTAGGACAGTTCCAAGAGACCCAGTACTTC. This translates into CASSVGQFQETQYF.

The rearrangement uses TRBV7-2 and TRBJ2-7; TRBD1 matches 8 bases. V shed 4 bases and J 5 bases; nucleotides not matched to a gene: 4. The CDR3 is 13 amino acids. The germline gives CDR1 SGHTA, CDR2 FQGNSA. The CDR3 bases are TGTGCCAGCAGCTCCGGACAGGGCAACGAGCAGTACTTC. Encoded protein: CASSSGQGNEQYF.

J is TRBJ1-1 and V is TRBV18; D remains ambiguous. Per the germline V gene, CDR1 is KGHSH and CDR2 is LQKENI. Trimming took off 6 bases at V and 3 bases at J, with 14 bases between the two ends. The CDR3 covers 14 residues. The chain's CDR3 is CASSTLFEDTEAFF. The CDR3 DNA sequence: TGTGCCAGCTCCACCCTATTCGAGGACACTGAAGCTTTCTTT.

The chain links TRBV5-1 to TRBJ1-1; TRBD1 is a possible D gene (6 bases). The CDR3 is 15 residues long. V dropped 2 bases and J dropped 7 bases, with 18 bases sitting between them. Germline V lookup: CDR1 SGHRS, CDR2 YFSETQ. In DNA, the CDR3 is TGCGCCAGCAGCTTAAATGCCCAGGGGAGAGGTGAAGCTTTCTTT. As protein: CASSLNAQGRGEAFF.

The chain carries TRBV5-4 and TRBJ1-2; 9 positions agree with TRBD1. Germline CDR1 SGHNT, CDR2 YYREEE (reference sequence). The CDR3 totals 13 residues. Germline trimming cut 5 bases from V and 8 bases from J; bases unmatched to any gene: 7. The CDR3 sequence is CASSYTGGGGYTF. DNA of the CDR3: TGTGCCAGCAGTTACACAGGGGGCGGAGGCTACACCTTC.

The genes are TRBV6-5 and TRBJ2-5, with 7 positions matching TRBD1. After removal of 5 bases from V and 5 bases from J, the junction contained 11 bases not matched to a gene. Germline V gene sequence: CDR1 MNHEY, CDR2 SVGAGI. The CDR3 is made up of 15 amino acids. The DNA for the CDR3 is TGTGCCAGCAGTCGAGGACAGGCTCGGAGGGAGACCCAGTACTTC. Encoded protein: CASSRGQARRETQYF.

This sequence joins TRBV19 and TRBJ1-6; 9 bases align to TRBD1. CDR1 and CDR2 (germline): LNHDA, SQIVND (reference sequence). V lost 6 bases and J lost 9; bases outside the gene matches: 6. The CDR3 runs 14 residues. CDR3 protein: CASSQTGGVSPLHF. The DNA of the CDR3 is TGTGCCAGTAGCCAGACAGGGGGGGTTTCACCCCTCCACTTT.

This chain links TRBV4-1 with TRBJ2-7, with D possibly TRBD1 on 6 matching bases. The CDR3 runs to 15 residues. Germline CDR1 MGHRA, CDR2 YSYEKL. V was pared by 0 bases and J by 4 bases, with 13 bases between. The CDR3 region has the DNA TGCGCCAGCAGCCAAGATTTAGGGACACTGTACGAGCAGTACTTC. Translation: CASSQDLGTLYEQYF.

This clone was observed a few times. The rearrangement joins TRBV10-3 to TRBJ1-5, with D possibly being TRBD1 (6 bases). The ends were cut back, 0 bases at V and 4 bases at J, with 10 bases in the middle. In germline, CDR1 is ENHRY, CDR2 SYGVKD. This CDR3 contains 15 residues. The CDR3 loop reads CAISESPRGNQPQHF. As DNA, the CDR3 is TGTGCCATCAGTGAGTCACCCAGGGGAAATCAGCCCCAGCATTTT.

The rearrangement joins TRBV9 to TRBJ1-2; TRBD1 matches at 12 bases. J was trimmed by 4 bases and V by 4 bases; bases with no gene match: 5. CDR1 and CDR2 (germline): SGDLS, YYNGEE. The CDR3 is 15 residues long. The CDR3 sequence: CASSPRDRGLYGYTF. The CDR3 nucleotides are TGTGCCAGCAGCCCTCGGGACAGGGGGCTCTATGGCTACACCTTC. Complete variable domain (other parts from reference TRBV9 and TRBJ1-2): DSGVTQTPKHLITATGQRVTLRCSPRSGDLSVYWYQQSLDQGLQFLIQYYNGEERAKGNILERFSAQQFPDLHSELNLSSLELGDSALYFCASSPRDRGLYGYTFGSGTRLTVV.

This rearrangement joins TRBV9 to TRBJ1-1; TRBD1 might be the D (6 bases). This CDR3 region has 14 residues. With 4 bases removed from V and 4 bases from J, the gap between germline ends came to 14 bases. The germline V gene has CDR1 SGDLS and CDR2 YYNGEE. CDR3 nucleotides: TGTGCCAGCAGCCGGGGGGCAGACTCCACTGAAGCTTTCTTT. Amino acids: CASSRGADSTEAFF.

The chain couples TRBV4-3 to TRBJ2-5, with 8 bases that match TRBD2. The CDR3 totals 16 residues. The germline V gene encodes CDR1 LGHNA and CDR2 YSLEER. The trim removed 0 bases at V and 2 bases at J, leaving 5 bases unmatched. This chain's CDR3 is CASSQDRLAGQETQYF. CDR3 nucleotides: TGCGCCAGCAGCCAAGATCGGCTAGCGGGTCAAGAGACCCAGTACTTC.

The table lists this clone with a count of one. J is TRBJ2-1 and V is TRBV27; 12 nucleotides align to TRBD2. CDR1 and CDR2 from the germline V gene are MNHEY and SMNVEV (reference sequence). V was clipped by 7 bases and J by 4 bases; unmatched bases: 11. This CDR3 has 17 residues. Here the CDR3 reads CASIRLAGGPGYNEQFF. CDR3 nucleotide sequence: TGTGCCAGCATCCGGCTAGCGGGAGGGCCGGGTTACAATGAGCAGTTCTTC.

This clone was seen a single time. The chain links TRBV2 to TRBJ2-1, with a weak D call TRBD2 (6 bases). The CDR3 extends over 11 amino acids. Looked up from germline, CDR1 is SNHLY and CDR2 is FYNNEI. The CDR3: CAEGGYNEQFF. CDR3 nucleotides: TGTGCGGAGGGAGGTTACAATGAGCAGTTCTTC.

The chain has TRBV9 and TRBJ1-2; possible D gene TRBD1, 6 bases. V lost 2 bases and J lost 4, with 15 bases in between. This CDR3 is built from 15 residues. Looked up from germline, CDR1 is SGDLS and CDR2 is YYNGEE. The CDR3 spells CASSVSTGKLYGYTF. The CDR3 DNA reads TGTGCCAGCAGCGTCAGCACAGGGAAGCTCTATGGCTACACCTTC.

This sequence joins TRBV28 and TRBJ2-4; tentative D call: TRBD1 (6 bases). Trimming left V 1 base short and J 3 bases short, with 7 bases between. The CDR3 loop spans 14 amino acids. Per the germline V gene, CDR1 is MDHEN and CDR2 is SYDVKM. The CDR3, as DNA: TGTGCCAGCAGTTTATCAGGGGTCAAAAACATTCAGTACTTC. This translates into CASSLSGVKNIQYF.

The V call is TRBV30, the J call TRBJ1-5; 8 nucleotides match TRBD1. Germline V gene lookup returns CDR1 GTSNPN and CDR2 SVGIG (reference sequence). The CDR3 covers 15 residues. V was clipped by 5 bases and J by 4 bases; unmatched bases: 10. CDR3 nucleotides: TGTGCCTGGGGGACAGGCAAGGGCTTTAATCAGCCCCAGCATTTT. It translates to CAWGTGKGFNQPQHF.